The T cell receptor beta chain under discussion was sequenced for a study of OX40 agonist ivuxolimab in advanced cancers. Regarding the study as a whole: At 0.1 to 3.0 mg/kg and by week 6, CD4+ and CD8+ T cells in the blood had expanded clonally. Relative to CD4+ cells, CD8+ T cells on average had more expanded clones. Among the lowest peripheral clonal expansion occurred in 0.1-3.0 mg/kg partial responders.

Comments on this clone: The antigen is not known.

With 3 bases clipped from V and 5 bases from J, the junction kept 3 bases outside the gene matches. This CDR3 is built from 15 residues. Germline V CDR1 and CDR2: SEHNR, FQNEAQ (reference sequence). Sequenced by immunoSEQ multiplex PCR; TCRdb stores in-frame clones only, minus some. This table holds fewer than 85,000 clones, 75% to 90% found once. Patients who had autoimmune disease history or got systemic immunosuppression were left out. The specimen comprised CD4+ or CD8+ T cells sorted from blood, sampled in a trial of the OX40 agonist ivuxolimab. The clonotype was recovered from an adult with an advanced solid tumor such as melanoma, head and neck, liver or kidney cancer. This sequence joins TRBV7-9 and TRBJ2-5; 13 bases are a match to TRBD2. CDR3: CASSFGLAGEETQYF. For the CDR3, the DNA is TGTGCCAGCAGCTTCGGACTAGCGGGAGAGGAGACCCAGTACTTC.